A selection of T cell receptor beta chains follows, all from one sample in a study of T cells after yellow fever vaccination. TCRdb reanalysed the 5' RACE reads using MiXCR and keeps one entry per CDR3 protein. The table has about 340,000 distinct CDR3 sequences, under 15% seen once. Sequenced material: CD4+ T cells sorted from PBMCs, taken 15 days after the yellow fever booster vaccination. The receptors come from a man between 18 and 29 years old who received the YFV17D yellow fever vaccine. The CDR3 runs from the conserved cysteine through the conserved F or W. A D gene is named only where the DNA matches it firmly. The size of a clone is reported for some rows only, either as once, few or many, or as a class for expanded clones.

CSATGTGIRNEQFF | TGCAGTGCTACCGGGACAGGGATCAGGAATGAGCAGTTCTTC | few | TRBV20-1 | TRBD1 | TRBJ2-1
CASKAVDYGYTF | TGTGCCAGCAAGGCAGTTGATTATGGCTACACCTTC | many | TRBV2 | . | TRBJ1-2
CASSVRARGAHNEQFF | TGTGCCAGCAGCGTCCGGGCGCGGGGGGCCCACAATGAGCAGTTCTTC | . | TRBV5-6 | TRBD2 | TRBJ2-1
CASSPPLRPVKTQYF | TGTGCCAGCTCACCACCTCTAAGGCCGGTCAAGACCCAGTACTTC | . | TRBV18 | . | TRBJ2-5
CASSSSGWGYGYTF | TGTGCCAGCAGTTCATCAGGATGGGGCTATGGCTACACCTTC | few | TRBV6-2/TRBV6-3 | . | TRBJ1-2
CASSFIGGLAKNIQYF | TGTGCCAGCAGCTTTATAGGGGGGTTAGCCAAAAACATTCAGTACTTC | many | TRBV5-5 | . | TRBJ2-4
CASSKGTVGGETQYF | TGTGCCAGCAGTAAGGGGACAGTGGGGGGAGAGACCCAGTACTTC | many | TRBV6-5 | . | TRBJ2-5
CSVVTSGGGGTGELFF | TGCAGCGTTGTAACTAGCGGGGGCGGTGGCACCGGGGAGCTGTTTTTT | . | TRBV29-1 | TRBD2 | TRBJ2-2
CSARQGLAGNTDTQYF | TGCAGTGCCCGCCAGGGACTAGCGGGCAACACAGATACGCAGTATTTT | few | TRBV20-1 | TRBD2 | TRBJ2-3
CSVQGQADSGANVLTF | TGCAGCGTTCAGGGACAGGCGGATTCTGGGGCCAACGTCCTGACTTTC | . | TRBV29-1 | TRBD1 | TRBJ2-6
CASSAGGQGNTGELFF | TGTGCCAGCAGCGCCGGGGGACAGGGGAACACCGGGGAGCTGTTTTTT | . | TRBV9 | TRBD1 | TRBJ2-2
CASSAGQLNTEAFF | TGCGCCAGCAGCGCGGGACAGTTGAACACTGAAGCTTTCTTT | many | TRBV5-1 | TRBD1 | TRBJ1-1
CSAPGTAPYGYTF | TGCAGTGCCCCCGGGACGGCTCCCTATGGCTACACCTTC | . | TRBV20-1 | . | TRBJ1-2
CASSDPTRNTEAFF | TGCGCCAGCAGTGATCCGACAAGGAACACTGAAGCTTTCTTT | few | TRBV10-1 | . | TRBJ1-1
CSAPGLFGNTIYF | TGCAGTGCCCCAGGGCTCTTTGGAAACACCATATATTTT | . | TRBV20-1 | . | TRBJ1-3
CGAKNIQYF | TGTGGAGCCAAAAACATTCAGTACTTC | . | TRBV19 | . | TRBJ2-4
CASSQVRGTQGDTQYF | TGTGCCAGCAGCCAAGTACGCGGGACGCAGGGAGATACGCAGTATTTT | few | TRBV14 | . | TRBJ2-3
CASSLSPQGVEREQYF | TGCGCCAGCAGCCTGTCACCGCAGGGCGTCGAGCGCGAGCAGTACTTC | . | TRBV5-1 | . | TRBJ2-7
CASSLSGTEAFF | TGTGCCAGCAGCTTATCAGGTACTGAAGCTTTCTTT | many | TRBV7-2 | . | TRBJ1-1
CASSSRGVEQFF | TGTGCCAGCAGTTCAAGAGGTGTTGAGCAGTTCTTC | few | TRBV6-5 | . | TRBJ2-1
CASSRTPYTQYF | TGTGCCAGCAGCAGGACACCTTATACGCAGTATTTT | . | TRBV12-3/TRBV12-4 | . | TRBJ2-3
CASSLFAGASTDTQYF | TGCGCCAGCAGCTTGTTTGCGGGGGCGAGCACAGATACGCAGTATTTT | . | TRBV5-1 | . | TRBJ2-3
CASAQGFNQPQHF | TGCGCCAGCGCCCAGGGGTTCAATCAGCCCCAGCATTTT | few | TRBV5-1 | . | TRBJ1-5
CSGDREQTQYF | TGCAGTGGGGACAGGGAACAGACCCAGTACTTC | few | TRBV20-1 | TRBD1 | TRBJ2-5
CASSLGDRGTEAFF | TGTGCCAGCAGTTTAGGAGACAGGGGCACTGAAGCTTTCTTT | many | TRBV12-3/TRBV12-4 | TRBD1 | TRBJ1-1
CSVATGTSGGNNEQFF | TGCAGCGTTGCTACCGGGACTAGCGGGGGCAACAATGAGCAGTTCTTC | many | TRBV29-1 | TRBD2 | TRBJ2-1
CASSYSSTGSWNSPLHF | TGTGCCAGCAGTTACTCGAGTACAGGCTCGTGGAATTCACCCCTCCACTTT | . | TRBV6-6 | . | TRBJ1-6
CASSQGAPEGEKLFF | TGTGCCAGCAGCCAAGGGGCCCCCGAGGGTGAAAAACTGTTTTTT | few | TRBV4-2 | . | TRBJ1-4
CASSSAGARANYGYTF | TGTGCCAGCAGCTCGGCAGGGGCCCGAGCTAACTATGGCTACACCTTC | . | TRBV7-8 | . | TRBJ1-2
CASGRGDYEQYF | TGTGCCAGCGGGAGGGGGGACTACGAGCAGTACTTC | few | TRBV9 | . | TRBJ2-7
CASSLSVGDTDTQYF | TGTGCCAGCAGCTTATCGGTGGGGGACACAGATACGCAGTATTTT | . | TRBV7-2 | . | TRBJ2-3
CASSVGPGGGGETQYF | TGTGCCAGCAGCGTAGGCCCTGGCGGTGGGGGCGAGACCCAGTACTTC | few | TRBV9 | . | TRBJ2-5
CASSQGDSWGSEKLFF | TGCGCCAGCAGCCAAGGGGACAGTTGGGGCAGTGAAAAACTGTTTTTT | few | TRBV4-1 | TRBD1 | TRBJ1-4
CASSERGRKETQYF | TGTGCCAGCAGCGAACGCGGGAGGAAAGAGACCCAGTACTTC | many | TRBV9 | TRBD2 | TRBJ2-5
CASSHGGAPRGNSPLHF | TGTGCCAGCAGCCACGGCGGGGCGCCGAGGGGAAATTCACCCCTCCACTTT | few | TRBV3-1 | . | TRBJ1-6
CASQITDTPAAFF | TGTGCCAGTCAAATAACCGACACCCCGGCCGCTTTCTTT | few | TRBV6-1 | . | TRBJ1-1
CASSIAQEGYTF | TGTGCCAGTAGTATAGCCCAGGAAGGCTACACCTTC | few | TRBV19 | . | TRBJ1-2
CASSFAGRTEAFF | TGTGCCAGCAGTTTCGCAGGCCGCACTGAAGCTTTCTTT | few | TRBV12-3/TRBV12-4 | . | TRBJ1-1
CASSRDRAQETQYF | TGCGCCAGCAGCCGAGACAGGGCGCAAGAGACCCAGTACTTC | many | TRBV5-1 | TRBD1 | TRBJ2-5
CASSQTSHTDTQYF | TGTGCCAGCAGCCAGACTAGCCACACAGATACGCAGTATTTT | few | TRBV3-1 | TRBD2 | TRBJ2-3
CASRSTGGSGPYNEQFF | TGTGCCAGCAGATCCACCGGAGGTAGCGGGCCGTACAATGAGCAGTTCTTC | few | TRBV11-1 | TRBD2 | TRBJ2-1
CSASGWGDHEQYF | TGCAGTGCTAGTGGGTGGGGGGATCACGAGCAGTACTTC | . | TRBV20-1 | . | TRBJ2-7
CASSLSQGNEKLFF | TGCGCCAGCAGCTTGTCCCAGGGTAATGAAAAACTGTTTTTT | few | TRBV5-1 | . | TRBJ1-4
CASSSLRGTNYNEQFF | TGTGCCAGCAGCTCTCTGCGAGGGACTAATTACAATGAGCAGTTCTTC | few | TRBV5-6 | TRBD2 | TRBJ2-1
CASSLTPGTGYEAFF | TGTGCCAGCAGCTTGACCCCCGGGACAGGATATGAAGCTTTCTTT | many | TRBV7-2 | TRBD1 | TRBJ1-1
CASNLAGRRETQYF | TGTGCCAGCAACCTAGCGGGGAGGAGGGAGACCCAGTACTTC | . | TRBV2 | TRBD2 | TRBJ2-5
CASSQDPRQGAYTEAFF | TGCGCCAGCAGCCAAGATCCCCGACAGGGGGCTTACACTGAAGCTTTCTTT | . | TRBV4-3 | TRBD1 | TRBJ1-1
CASSVGGGVQETQYF | TGTGCCAGCAGCGTAGGGGGGGGTGTCCAAGAGACCCAGTACTTC | few | TRBV9 | TRBD2 | TRBJ2-5
CATSDTGTGAMNEQFF | TGTGCCACCAGTGATACCGGGACAGGGGCGATGAATGAGCAGTTCTTC | . | TRBV24-1 | TRBD1 | TRBJ2-1
CASSVGRAQHF | TGTGCCAGCAGCGTAGGGAGGGCCCAGCATTTT | . | TRBV12-3/TRBV12-4 | . | TRBJ1-5
CASSQADGLYGYTF | TGTGCCAGCAGCCAAGCGGACGGGCTCTATGGCTACACCTTC | . | TRBV4-2 | . | TRBJ1-2
CASSLTPSSYNEQFF | TGCGCCAGCAGCCTGACCCCCAGCTCCTACAATGAGCAGTTCTTC | . | TRBV5-1 | . | TRBJ2-1
CASSLYSQETQYF | TGTGCCAGCAGCTTATACTCCCAAGAGACCCAGTACTTC | . | TRBV7-2 | . | TRBJ2-5
CASSYSGQGEVYEQYF | TGTGCCAGCAGTTACTCGGGACAGGGGGAAGTCTACGAGCAGTACTTC | few | TRBV6-5 | TRBD1 | TRBJ2-7
CASSRLDEAFF | TGTGCCAGCAGCCGCCTGGATGAAGCTTTCTTT | many | TRBV3-1 | . | TRBJ1-1
CASSPSGPRTDTQYF | TGTGCCAGCAGCCCTAGCGGCCCACGCACAGATACGCAGTATTTT | few | TRBV7-3 | TRBD2 | TRBJ2-3
CSAPWLYTGELFF | TGCAGTGCTCCCTGGTTATACACCGGGGAGCTGTTTTTT | . | TRBV20-1 | . | TRBJ2-2
CASTFGGAMNTEAFF | TGTGCCAGCACCTTCGGGGGGGCCATGAACACTGAAGCTTTCTTT | . | TRBV7-2 | . | TRBJ1-1
CSQKRGQETQYF | TGCAGTCAAAAGCGGGGGCAAGAGACCCAGTACTTC | few | TRBV20-1 | TRBD2 | TRBJ2-5